Described below is a single T cell receptor (beta chain) sequence and its context. The sample comes from a study of blood T cell repertoires in COVID-19. Study-level background: There were acute and convalescent COVID-19 samples, and they came from the United States, Italy and Spain.

Which cohort a participant joined came from the clinical history participants gave. Germline CDR1 reads SNHLY; CDR2 reads FYNNEI. The CDR3 sequence is 12 residues long. Trimming pared 7 bases from V and 5 bases from J, leaving 12 bases between. TCRdb's copy holds only in-frame clones and misses some; the assay was immunoSEQ multiplex PCR. The sample lists 240,000 or so clones; 80% to 90% were seen once. The clonotype originates from a man in his forties or fifties who had recovered from COVID-19. The material sequenced was PBMCs or T cells enriched from blood (not recorded which). The gene calls are TRBV2 and TRBJ2-7; tentatively, D is TRBD2 (5 bases). As DNA, the CDR3 is TGTGCCAGCAAGGCACTAGGCGACGAGCAGTACTTC. Residues: CASKALGDEQYF. The variable domain in full, completed from reference TRBV2 and TRBJ2-7, reads EPEVTQTPSHQVTQMGQEVILRCVPISNHLYFYWYRQILGQKVEFLVSFYNNEISEKSEIFDDQFSVERPDGSNFTLKIRSTKLEDSAMYFCASKALGDEQYFGPGTRLTVT.